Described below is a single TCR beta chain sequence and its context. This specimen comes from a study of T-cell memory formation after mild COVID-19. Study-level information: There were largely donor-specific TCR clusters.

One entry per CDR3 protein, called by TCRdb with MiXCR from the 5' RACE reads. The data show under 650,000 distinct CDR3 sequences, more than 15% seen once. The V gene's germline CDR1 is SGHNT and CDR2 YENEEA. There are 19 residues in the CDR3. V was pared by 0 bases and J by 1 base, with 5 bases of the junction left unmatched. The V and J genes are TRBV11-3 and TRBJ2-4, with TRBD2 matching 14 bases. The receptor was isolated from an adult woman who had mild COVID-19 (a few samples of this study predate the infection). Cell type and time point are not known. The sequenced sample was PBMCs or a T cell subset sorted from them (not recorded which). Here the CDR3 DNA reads TGTGCCAGCAGCTTAGATTACGGGACTAGCGGGAGTGCCAAAAACATTCAGTACTTC. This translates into CASSLDYGTSGSAKNIQYF.